This entry concerns a single T cell receptor (beta chain). What it binds is not known. There are 15 residues in the CDR3. V lost 3 bases to trimming and J lost 3 bases; unmatched junction nucleotides: 5. Germline V gives CDR1 ENHRY, CDR2 SYGVKD. The data originate from a study of cytomegalovirus exposure and HLA in healthy donors. General study findings and limits: An analysis that came later showed most CMV-associated TCR beta chains appearing HLA-restricted.

It was with 60 Vbeta and 13 Jbeta primers that the PCR ran. Assay: immunoSEQ multiplex PCR; the TCRdb copy retains only in-frame clones and omits some. The sample includes about 140,000 clones, about 86% of them seen just once. Donors were ostensibly healthy at sampling, although undocumented immune exposures were probable. This chain links TRBV10-3 with TRBJ1-2, with TRBD1 identical over 9 bases. The receptor comes from a man aged 40-55 years in good health and CMV-seropositive. Sequenced: PBMCs. CDR3 coding DNA: TGTGCCATCAGTGATAACAGGGGGCATCACTATGGCTACACCTTC. It is translated as CAISDNRGHHYGYTF.